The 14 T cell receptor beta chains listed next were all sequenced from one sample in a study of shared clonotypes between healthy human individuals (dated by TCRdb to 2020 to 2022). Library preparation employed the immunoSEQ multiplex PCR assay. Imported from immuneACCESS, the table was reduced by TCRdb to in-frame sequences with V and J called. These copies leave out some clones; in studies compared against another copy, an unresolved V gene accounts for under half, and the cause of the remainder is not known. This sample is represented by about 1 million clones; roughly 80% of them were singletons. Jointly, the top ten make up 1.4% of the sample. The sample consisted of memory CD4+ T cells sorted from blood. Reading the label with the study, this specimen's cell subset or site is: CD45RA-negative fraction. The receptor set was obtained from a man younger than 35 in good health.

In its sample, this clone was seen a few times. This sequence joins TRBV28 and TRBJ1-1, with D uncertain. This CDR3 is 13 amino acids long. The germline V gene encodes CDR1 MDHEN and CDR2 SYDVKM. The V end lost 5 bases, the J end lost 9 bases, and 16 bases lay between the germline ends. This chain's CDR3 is CASSPGWPPKAFF. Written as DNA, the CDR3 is TGTGCCAGCAGTCCCGGATGGCCTCCTAAAGCTTTCTTT.

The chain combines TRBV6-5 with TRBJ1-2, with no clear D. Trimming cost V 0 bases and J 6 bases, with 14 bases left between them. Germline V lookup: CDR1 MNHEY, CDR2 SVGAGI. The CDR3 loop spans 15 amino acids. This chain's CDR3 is CASSYSAWVLHGYTF. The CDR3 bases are TGTGCCAGCAGTTACTCTGCTTGGGTTCTGCATGGCTACACCTTC.

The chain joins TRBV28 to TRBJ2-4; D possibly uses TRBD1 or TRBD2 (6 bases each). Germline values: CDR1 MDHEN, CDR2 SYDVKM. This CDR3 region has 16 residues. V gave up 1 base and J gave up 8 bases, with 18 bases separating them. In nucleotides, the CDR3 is TGTGCCAGCAGTTTATCGGGGGCCAGCTATGGAGACATTCAGTACTTC. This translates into CASSLSGASYGDIQYF.

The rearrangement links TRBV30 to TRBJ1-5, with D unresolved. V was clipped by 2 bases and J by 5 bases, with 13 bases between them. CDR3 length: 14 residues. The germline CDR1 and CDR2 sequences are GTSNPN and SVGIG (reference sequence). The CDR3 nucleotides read TGTGCCTGGAGTCATCAAGGGTCGCATCAGCCCCAGCATTTT. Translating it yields CAWSHQGSHQPQHF.

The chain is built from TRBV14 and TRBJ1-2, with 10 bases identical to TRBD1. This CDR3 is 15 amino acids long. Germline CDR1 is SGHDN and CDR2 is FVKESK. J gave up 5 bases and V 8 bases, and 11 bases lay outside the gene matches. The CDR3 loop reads CASARYGTGDYGYTF. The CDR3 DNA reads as TGTGCCAGCGCCCGATACGGGACAGGGGATTATGGCTACACCTTC.

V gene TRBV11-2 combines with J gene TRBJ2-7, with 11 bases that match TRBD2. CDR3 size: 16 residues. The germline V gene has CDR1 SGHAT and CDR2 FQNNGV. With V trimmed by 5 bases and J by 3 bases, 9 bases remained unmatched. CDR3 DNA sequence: TGTGCCAGCAGCCCCCTCGGACTAGCGGGTTTCTACGAGCAGTACTTC. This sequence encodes CASSPLGLAGFYEQYF.

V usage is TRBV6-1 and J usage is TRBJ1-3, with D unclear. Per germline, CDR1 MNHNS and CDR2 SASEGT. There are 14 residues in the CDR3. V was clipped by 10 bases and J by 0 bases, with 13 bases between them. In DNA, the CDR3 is TGTGCCACAAGTAGTGGAACCTCTGGAAACACCATATATTTT. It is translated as CATSSGTSGNTIYF.

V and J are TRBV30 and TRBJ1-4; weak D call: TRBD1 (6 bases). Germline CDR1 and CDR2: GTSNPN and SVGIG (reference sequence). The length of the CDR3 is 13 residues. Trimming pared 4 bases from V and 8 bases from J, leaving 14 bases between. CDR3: CAWTAQRGEKLFF. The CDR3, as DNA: TGTGCCTGGACTGCCCAAAGGGGGGAAAAACTGTTTTTT.

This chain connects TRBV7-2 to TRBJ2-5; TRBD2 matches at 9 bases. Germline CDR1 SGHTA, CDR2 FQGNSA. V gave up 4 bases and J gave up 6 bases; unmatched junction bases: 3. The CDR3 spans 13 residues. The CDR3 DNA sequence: TGTGCCAGCAGCTATGGGACTAGCCAGACCCAGTACTTC. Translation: CASSYGTSQTQYF.

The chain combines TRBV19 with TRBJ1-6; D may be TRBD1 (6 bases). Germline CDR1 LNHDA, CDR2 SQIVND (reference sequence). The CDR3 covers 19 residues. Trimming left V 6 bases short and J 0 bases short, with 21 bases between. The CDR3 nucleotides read TGTGCCAGTAGCGCGTTCGCCATTATGGGGGCCTCCTATAATTCACCCCTCCACTTT. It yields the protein CASSAFAIMGASYNSPLHF.

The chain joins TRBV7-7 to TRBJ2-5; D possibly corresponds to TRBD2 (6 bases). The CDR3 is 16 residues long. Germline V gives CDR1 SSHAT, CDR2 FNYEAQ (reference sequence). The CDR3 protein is CASGGEVPLLQETQYF. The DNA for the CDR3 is TGTGCTAGCGGCGGGGAGGTTCCCCTCCTTCAAGAGACCCAGTACTTC.

CDR3 nucleotide sequence: TGTGCCACCGACGAACAGGGGGCGGATTACGAGCAGTACTTC. As protein: CATDEQGADYEQYF. This sequence joins TRBV28 and TRBJ2-7; 9 nucleotides match TRBD1. Germline values: CDR1 MDHEN, CDR2 SYDVKM. This CDR3 region has 14 residues. Trimming removed 10 bases from V and 4 bases from J; junction bases left unmatched: 11.

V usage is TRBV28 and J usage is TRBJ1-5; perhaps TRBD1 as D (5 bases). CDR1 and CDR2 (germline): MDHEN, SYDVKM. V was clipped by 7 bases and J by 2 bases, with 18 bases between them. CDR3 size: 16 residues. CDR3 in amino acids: CASTSAGMGGNQPQHF. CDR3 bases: TGTGCCAGCACTTCTGCGGGGATGGGGGGCAATCAGCCCCAGCATTTT.

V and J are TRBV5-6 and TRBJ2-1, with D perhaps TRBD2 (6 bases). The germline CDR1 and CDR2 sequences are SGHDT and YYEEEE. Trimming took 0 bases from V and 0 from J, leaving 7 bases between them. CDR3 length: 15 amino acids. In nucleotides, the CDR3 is TGTGCCAGCAGCTTGGTCGGGAGCTCCTACAATGAGCAGTTCTTC. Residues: CASSLVGSSYNEQFF.